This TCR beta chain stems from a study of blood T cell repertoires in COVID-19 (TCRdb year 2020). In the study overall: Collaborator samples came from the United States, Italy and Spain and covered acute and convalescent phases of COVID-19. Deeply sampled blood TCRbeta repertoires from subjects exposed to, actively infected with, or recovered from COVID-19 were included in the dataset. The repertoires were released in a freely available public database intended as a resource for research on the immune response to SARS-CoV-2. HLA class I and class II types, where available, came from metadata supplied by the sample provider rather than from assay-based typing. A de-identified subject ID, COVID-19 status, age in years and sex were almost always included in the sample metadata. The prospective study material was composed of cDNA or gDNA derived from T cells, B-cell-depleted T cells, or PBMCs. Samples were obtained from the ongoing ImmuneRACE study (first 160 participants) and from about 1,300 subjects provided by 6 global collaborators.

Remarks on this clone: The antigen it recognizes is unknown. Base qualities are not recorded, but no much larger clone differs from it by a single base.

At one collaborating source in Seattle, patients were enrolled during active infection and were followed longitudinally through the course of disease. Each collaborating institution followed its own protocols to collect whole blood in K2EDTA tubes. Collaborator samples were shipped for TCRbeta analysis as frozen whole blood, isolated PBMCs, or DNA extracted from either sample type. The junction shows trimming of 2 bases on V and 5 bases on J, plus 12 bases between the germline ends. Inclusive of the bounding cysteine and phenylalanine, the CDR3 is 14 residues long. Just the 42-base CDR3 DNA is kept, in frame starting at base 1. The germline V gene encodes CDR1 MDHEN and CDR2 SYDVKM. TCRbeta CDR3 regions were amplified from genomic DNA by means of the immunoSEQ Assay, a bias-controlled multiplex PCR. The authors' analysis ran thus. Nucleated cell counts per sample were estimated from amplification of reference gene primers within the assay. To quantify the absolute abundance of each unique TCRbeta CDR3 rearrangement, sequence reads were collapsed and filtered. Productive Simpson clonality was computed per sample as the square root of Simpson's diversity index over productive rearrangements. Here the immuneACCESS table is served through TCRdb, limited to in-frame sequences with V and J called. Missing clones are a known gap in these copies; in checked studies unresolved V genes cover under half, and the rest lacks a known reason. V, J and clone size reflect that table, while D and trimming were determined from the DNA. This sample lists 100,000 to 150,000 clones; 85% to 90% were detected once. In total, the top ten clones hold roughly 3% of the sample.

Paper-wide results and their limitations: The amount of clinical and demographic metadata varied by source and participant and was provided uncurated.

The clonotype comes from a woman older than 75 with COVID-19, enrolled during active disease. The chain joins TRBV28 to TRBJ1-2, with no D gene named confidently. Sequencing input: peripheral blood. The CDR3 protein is CASSLMRHEYGYTF. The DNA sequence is TGTGCCAGCAGTTTAATGAGGCATGAGTATGGCTACACCTTC.